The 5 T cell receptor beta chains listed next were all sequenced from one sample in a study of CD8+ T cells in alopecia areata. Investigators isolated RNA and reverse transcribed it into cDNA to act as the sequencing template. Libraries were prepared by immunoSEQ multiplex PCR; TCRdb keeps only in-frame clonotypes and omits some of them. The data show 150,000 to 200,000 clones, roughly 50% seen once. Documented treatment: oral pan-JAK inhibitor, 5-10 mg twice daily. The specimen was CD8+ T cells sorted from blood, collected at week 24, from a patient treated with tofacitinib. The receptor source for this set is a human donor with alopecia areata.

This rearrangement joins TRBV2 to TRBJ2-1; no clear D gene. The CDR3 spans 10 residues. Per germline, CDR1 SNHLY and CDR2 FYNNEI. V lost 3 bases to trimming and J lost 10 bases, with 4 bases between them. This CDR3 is CASSEGEQFF. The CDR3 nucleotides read TGTGCCAGCAGTGAGGGAGAGCAGTTCTTC.

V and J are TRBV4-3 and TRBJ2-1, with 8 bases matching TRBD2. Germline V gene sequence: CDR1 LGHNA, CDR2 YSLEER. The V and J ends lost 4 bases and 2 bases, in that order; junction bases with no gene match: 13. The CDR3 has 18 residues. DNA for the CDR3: TGCGCCAGCAGCCTAGGTGGTCTTGAAGCGGGGGCCTACAATGAGCAGTTCTTC. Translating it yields CASSLGGLEAGAYNEQFF.

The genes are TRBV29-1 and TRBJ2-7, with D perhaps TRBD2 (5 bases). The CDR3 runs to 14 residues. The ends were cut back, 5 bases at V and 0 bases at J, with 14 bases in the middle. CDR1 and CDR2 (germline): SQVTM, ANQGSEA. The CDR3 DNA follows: TGCAGCGTTAAAACTAGTCGGAGCTCCTACGAGCAGTACTTC. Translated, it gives CSVKTSRSSYEQYF.

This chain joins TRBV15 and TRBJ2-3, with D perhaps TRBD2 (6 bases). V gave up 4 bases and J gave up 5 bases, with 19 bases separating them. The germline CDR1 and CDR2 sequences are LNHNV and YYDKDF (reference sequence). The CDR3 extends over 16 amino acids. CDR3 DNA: TGTGCCACCAGCACCCGAACTAGCCAGGTTAGAGATACGCAGTATTTT. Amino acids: CATSTRTSQVRDTQYF.

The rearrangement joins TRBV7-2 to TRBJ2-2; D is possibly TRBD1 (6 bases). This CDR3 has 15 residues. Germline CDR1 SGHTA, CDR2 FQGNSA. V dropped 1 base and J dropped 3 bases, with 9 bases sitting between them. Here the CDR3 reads CASSLGGRYTGELFF. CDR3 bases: TGTGCCAGCAGCTTAGGGGGGCGATACACCGGGGAGCTGTTTTTT.